Given below is one T cell receptor (beta chain) in context. The data were taken from a study of T cell responses to AZD1222 COVID-19 vaccine. Clones were read by immunoSEQ multiplex PCR, and TCRdb kept only the in-frame ones, dropping some. The profile shows 96,000 or so clones, 89% of them singletons. The CDR3 length is 17 residues. The sample was peripheral blood, taken on day 0 of AZD1222 vaccination. This sequence was found in an adult in good health. The chain recombines TRBV21-1 with TRBJ1-5; the table's D call of TRBD1 was not tested on the DNA. TRBV21-1 is tagged as a pseudogene. CDR3: CASSQKQRQTSNQPQHF. CDR3 nucleotide sequence: TGTGCCAGCAGTCAAAAGCAGAGACAGACTAGCAATCAGCCCCAGCATTTT.